This paragraph covers one TCR beta chain sequence. Its antigen is as yet unknown. The record originates from a study of T cell repertoires in cytomegalovirus infection. TCRdb re-analysed the reads in MiXCR, keeping a single row per CDR3 protein. This sample yields roughly 920,000 distinct CDR3 sequences, of which roughly 31% are seen a single time; roughly 13% belongs to the top ten. Germline V CDR1 and CDR2: MNHNS, SASEGT. The CDR3 totals 15 residues. J was trimmed by 4 bases and V by 5 bases; bases with no gene match: 9. The chain employs TRBV6-1 and TRBJ1-1, with TRBD1 matching over 8 bases. This TCR derives from a human donor in good health (CMV status not recorded). Some clones in this sample may be carry-over from other donors' samples. The sample consisted of cultured CD8+ T cells from PBMCs, taken from culture after CMV antigen stimulation. Written as DNA, the CDR3 is TGTGCCAGCAGTACAGGGGGGGGTTTGGGCACTGAAGCTTTCTTT. Translated: CASSTGGGLGTEAFF.